The table lists the clone carrying this T cell receptor (beta chain) with a few counts. Its antigen is unidentified. The V end was cut by 4 bases, the J end by 1 base, with 22 bases between. The CDR3 totals 17 residues. The germline gives CDR1 SQVTM, CDR2 ANQGSEA. A single record per CDR3 protein comes from TCRdb applying MiXCR to the 5' RACE reads. This table has 350,000 to 400,000 distinct CDR3 sequences, over 25% appearing once. The data belong to a study of identical twins' blood T cells. Study at large: Approximately 12 libraries, six alpha and six beta, gave around 48 million reads. Study findings and constraints: Twins reportedly had markedly more similar V usage than unrelated donors, even among out-of-frame TCRbeta clonotypes. Twins shared about as many clonotypes as their cloneset sizes predicted.

The sample comprised PBMCs. The rearrangement uses TRBV29-1 and TRBJ1-1; no firm D call. The receptor was derived from a woman aged 18 to 55 in good health. CDR3 bases: TGCAGCGTTGCGTTCTCGGTCACAGAGTCTGGGAACACTGAAGCTTTCTTT. It specifies CSVAFSVTESGNTEAFF.